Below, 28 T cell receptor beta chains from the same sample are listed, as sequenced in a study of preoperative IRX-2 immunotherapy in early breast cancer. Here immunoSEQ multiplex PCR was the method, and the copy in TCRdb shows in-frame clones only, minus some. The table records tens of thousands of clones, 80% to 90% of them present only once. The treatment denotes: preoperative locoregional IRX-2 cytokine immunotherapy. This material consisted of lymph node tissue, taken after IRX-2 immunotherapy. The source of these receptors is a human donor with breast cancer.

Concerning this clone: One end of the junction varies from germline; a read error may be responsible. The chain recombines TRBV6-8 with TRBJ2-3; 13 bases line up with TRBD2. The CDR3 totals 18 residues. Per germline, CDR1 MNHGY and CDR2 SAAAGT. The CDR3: CAISGTSGKKPFTDTQYF. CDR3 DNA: TGTGCCATCAGTGGGACTAGCGGGAAGAAACCTTTCACAGATACGCAGTATTTT.

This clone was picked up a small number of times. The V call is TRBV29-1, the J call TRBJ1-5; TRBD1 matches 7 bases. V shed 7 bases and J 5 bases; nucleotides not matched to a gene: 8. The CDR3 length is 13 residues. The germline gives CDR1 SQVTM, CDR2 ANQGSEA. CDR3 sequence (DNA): TGCAGCGCGGGAGGAGACAGGGATCAGCCCCAGCATTTT. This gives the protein CSAGGDRDQPQHF.

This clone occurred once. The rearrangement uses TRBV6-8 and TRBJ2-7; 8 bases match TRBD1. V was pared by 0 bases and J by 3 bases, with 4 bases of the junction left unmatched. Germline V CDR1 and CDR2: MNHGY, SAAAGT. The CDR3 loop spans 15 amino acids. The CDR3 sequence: CASSYSIGQGYEQYF. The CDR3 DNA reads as TGTGCCAGCAGTTACTCCATAGGACAGGGCTACGAGCAGTACTTC.

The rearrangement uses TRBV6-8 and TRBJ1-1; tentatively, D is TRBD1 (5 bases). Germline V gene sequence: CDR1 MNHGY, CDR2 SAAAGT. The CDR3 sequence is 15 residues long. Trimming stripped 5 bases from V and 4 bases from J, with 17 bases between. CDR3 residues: CASSKPGLGATEAFF. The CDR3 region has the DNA TGTGCCAGCAGTAAACCCGGCCTCGGGGCCACTGAAGCTTTCTTT.

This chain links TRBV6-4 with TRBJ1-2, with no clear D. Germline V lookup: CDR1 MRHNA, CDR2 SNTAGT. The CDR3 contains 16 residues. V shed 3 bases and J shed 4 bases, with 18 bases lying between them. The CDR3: CASSEPSGYILYGYTF. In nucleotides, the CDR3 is TGTGCCAGCAGTGAACCTAGCGGGTATATCCTCTATGGCTACACCTTC.

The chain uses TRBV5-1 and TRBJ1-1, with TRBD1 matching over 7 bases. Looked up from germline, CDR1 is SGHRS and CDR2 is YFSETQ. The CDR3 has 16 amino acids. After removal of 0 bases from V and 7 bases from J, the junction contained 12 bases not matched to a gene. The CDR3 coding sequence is TGCGCCAGCAGCTTGGGTCTAGGGGGCGGGCAGATTGAAGCTTTCTTT. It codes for CASSLGLGGGQIEAFF.

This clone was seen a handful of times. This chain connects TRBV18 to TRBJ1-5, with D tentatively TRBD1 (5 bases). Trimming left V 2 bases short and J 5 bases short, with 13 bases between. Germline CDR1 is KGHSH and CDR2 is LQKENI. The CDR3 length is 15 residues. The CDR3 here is CASSPKQGPDQPQHF. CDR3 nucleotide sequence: TGTGCCAGCTCACCAAAGCAGGGTCCGGATCAGCCCCAGCATTTT. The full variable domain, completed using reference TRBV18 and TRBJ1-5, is NAGVMQNPRHLVRRRGQEARLRCSPMKGHSHVYWYRQLPEEGLKFMVYLQKENIIDESGMPKERFSAEFPKEGPSILRIQQVVRGDSAAYFCASSPKQGPDQPQHFGDGTRLSIL.

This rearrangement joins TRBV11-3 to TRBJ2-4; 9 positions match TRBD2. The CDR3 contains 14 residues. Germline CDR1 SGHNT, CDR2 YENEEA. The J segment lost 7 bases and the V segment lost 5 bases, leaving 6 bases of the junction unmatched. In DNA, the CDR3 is TGTGCCAGCAGCCCTGGCCTAGCGGGGAACATTCAGTACTTC. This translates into CASSPGLAGNIQYF.

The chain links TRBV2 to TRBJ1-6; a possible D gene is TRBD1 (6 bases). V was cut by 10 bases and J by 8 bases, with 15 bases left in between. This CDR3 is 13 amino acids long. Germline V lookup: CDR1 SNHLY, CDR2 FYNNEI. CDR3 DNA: TGTGCCACAGAGGGGGGGATGTATTCACCCCTCCACTTT. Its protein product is CATEGGMYSPLHF. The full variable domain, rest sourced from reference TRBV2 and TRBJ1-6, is EPEVTQTPSHQVTQMGQEVILRCVPISNHLYFYWYRQILGQKVEFLVSFYNNEISEKSEIFDDQFSVERPDGSNFTLKIRSTKLEDSAMYFCATEGGMYSPLHFGNGTRLTVT.

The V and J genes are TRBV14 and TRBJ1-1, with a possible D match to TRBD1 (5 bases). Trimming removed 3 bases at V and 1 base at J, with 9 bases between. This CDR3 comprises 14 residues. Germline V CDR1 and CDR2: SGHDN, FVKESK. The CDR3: CASSHQGSNTEAFF. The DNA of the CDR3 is TGTGCCAGCAGCCACCAGGGATCGAACACTGAAGCTTTCTTT.

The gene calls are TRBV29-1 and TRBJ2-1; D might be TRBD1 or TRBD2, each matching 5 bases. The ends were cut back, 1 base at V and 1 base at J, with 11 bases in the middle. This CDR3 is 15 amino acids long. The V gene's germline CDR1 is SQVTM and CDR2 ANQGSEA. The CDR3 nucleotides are TGCAGCGTTGAAGGAGGGGTGACGTCCTACAATGAGCAGTTCTTC. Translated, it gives CSVEGGVTSYNEQFF.

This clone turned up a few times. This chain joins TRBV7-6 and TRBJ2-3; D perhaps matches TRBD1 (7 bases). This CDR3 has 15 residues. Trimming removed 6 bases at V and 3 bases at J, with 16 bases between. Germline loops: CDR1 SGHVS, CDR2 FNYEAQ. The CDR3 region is CASSRQGGTTDTQYF. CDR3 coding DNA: TGTGCCAGCAGTAGACAGGGAGGTACGACAGATACGCAGTATTTT.

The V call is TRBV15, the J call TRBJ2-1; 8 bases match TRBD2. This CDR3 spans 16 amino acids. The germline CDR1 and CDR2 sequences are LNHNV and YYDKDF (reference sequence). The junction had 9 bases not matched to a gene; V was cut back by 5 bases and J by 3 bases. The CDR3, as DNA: TGTGCCACCAGCCCTCTCGGGGGGGCCTTCTACAATGAGCAGTTCTTC. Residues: CATSPLGGAFYNEQFF.

CDR3: CASSVVRADTQYF. The CDR3 bases are TGCGCCAGCAGCGTTGTACGTGCAGATACGCAGTATTTT. The chain has TRBV10-1 and TRBJ2-3; D not certain. Germline CDR1 is WNHNN and CDR2 is SYGVQD (reference sequence). CDR3 length: 13 residues. V was trimmed by 6 bases and J by 4 bases, leaving 11 bases between them.

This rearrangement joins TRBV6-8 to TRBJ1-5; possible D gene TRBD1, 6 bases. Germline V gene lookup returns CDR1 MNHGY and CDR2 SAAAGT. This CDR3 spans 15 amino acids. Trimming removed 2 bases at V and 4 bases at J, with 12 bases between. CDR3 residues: CASSYDRWGNQPQHF. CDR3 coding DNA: TGTGCCAGCAGTTACGACAGGTGGGGTAATCAGCCCCAGCATTTT.

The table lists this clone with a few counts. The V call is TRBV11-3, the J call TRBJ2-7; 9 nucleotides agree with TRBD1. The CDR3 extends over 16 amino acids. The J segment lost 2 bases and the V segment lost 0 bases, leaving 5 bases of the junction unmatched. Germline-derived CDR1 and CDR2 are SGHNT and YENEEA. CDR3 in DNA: TGTGCCAGCAGCTTAGATAGGGACAGGGTCGCCTACGAGCAGTACTTC. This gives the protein CASSLDRDRVAYEQYF.

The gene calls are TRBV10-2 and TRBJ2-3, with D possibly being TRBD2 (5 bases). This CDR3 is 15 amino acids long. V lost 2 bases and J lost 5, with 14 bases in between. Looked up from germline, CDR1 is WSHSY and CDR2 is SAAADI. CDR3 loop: CASSEPGVRRDTQYF. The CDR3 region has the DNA TGCGCCAGCAGTGAGCCCGGGGTTCGGCGAGATACGCAGTATTTT.

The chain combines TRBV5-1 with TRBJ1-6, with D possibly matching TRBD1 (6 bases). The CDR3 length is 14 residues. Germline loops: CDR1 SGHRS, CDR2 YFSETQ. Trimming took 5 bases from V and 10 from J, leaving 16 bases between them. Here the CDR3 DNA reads TGCGCCAGCAGGTACAGGGTTTCCGAATCACCCCTCCACTTT. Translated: CASRYRVSESPLHF.

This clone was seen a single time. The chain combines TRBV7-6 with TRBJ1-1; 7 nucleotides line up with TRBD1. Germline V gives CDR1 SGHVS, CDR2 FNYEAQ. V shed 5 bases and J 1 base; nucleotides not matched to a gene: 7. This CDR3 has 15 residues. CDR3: CASSAYRGGNTEAFF. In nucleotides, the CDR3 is TGTGCCAGCAGCGCTTACAGGGGAGGGAACACTGAAGCTTTCTTT.

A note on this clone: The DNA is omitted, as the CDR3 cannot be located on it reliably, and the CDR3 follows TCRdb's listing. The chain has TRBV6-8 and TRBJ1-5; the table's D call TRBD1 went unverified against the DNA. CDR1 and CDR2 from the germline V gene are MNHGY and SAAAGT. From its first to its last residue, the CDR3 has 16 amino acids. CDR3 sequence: CASSKALRVRDSPSIF.

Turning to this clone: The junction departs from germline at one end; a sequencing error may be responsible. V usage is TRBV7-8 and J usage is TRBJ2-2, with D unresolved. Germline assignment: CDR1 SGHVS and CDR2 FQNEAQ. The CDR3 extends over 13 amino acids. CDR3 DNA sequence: TGTGCTAGCAGCTTGGACGTCCTCGGGGAGCTGTTTTTT. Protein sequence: CASSLDVLGELFF.

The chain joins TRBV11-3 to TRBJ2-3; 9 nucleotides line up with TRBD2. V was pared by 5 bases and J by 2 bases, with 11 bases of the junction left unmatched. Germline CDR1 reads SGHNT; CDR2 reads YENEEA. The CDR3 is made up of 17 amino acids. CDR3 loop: CASSPRRGGRSTDTQYF. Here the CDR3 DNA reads TGTGCCAGCAGCCCAAGGCGGGGGGGCCGTTCCACAGATACGCAGTATTTT. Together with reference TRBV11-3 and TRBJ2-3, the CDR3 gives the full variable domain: EAGVVQSPRYKIIEKKQPVAFWCNPISGHNTLYWYLQNLGQGPELLIRYENEEAVDDSQLPKDRFSAERLKGVDSTLKIQPAELGDSAVYLCASSPRRGGRSTDTQYFGPGTRLTVL.

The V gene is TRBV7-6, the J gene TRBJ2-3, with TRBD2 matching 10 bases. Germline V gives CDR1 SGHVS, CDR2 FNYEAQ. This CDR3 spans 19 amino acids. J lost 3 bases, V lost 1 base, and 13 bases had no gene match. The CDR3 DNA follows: TGTGCCAGCAGCTTAGGGGGCCAGCGGGGGGGCCCGGGAACAGATACGCAGTATTTT. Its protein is CASSLGGQRGGPGTDTQYF. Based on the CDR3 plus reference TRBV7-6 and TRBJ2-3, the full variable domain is GAGVSQSPRYKVTKRGQDVALRCDPISGHVSLYWYRQALGQGPEFLTYFNYEAQQDKSGLPNDRFSAERPEGSISTLTIQRTEQRDSAMYRCASSLGGQRGGPGTDTQYFGPGTRLTVL.

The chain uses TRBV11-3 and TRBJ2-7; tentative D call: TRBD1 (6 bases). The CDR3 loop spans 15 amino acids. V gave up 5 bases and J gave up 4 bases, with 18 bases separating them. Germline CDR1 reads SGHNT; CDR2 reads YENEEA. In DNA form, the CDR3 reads TGTGCCAGCAGCGTTGGTGGGACACAAAATTACGAGCAGTACTTC. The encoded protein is CASSVGGTQNYEQYF.

The CDR3 loop reads CASSEGTADTQYF. In DNA form, the CDR3 reads TGCGCCAGCAGTGAGGGGACAGCAGATACGCAGTATTTT. This chain joins TRBV10-1 and TRBJ2-3, with 7 nucleotides matching TRBD1. With 2 bases clipped from V and 4 bases from J, the junction kept 0 bases outside the gene matches. The CDR3 is made up of 13 amino acids. The V gene's germline CDR1 is WNHNN and CDR2 SYGVQD (reference sequence).

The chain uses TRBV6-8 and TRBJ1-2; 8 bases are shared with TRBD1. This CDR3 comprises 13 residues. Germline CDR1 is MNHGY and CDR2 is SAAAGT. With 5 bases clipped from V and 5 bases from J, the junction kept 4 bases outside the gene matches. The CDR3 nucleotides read TGTGCCAGCAGTCGGGACAGGAGTTATGGCTACACCTTC. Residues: CASSRDRSYGYTF.

Here the CDR3 DNA reads TGCAGCGTTGGAGGACAGGGGAGGAATGAGCAGTTCTTC. It codes for CSVGGQGRNEQFF. This sequence joins TRBV29-1 and TRBJ2-1; 9 bases align to TRBD1. The V gene's germline CDR1 is SQVTM and CDR2 ANQGSEA. After removal of 4 bases from V and 7 bases from J, the junction contained 5 bases not matched to a gene. The length of the CDR3 is 13 residues.

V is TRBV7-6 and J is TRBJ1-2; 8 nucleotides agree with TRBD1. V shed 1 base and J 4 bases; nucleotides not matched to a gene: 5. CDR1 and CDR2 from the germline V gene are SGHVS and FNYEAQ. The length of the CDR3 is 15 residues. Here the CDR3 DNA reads TGTGCCAGCAGCTTAGGGACAGGGTTTACCTATGGCTACACCTTC. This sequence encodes CASSLGTGFTYGYTF.